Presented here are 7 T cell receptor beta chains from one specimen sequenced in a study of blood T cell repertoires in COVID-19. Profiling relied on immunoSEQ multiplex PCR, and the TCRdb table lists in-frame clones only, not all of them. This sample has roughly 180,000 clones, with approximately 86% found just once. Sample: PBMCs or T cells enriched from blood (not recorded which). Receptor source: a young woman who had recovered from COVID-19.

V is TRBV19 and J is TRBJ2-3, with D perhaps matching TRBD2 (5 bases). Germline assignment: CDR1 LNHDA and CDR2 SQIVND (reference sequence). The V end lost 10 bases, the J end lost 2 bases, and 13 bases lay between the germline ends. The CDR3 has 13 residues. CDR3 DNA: TGTGCCACCAGTCCGGGATCCACAGATACGCAGTATTTT. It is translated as CATSPGSTDTQYF. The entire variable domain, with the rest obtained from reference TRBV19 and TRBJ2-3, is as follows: DGGITQSPKYLFRKEGQNVTLSCEQNLNHDAMYWYRQDPGQGLRLIYYSQIVNDFQKGDIAEGYSVSREKKESFPLTVTSAQKNPTAFYLCATSPGSTDTQYFGPGTRLTVL.

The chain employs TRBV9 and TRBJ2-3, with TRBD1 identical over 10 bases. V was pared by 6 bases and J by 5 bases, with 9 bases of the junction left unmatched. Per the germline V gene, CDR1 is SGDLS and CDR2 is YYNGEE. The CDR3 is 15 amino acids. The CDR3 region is CASTTWDRGRDTQYF. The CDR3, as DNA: TGTGCCAGCACCACTTGGGACAGGGGAAGAGATACGCAGTATTTT.

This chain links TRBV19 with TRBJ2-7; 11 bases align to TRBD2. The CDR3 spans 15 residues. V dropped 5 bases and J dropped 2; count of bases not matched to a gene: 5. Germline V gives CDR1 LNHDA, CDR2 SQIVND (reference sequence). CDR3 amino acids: CASSRPGLAAYEQYF. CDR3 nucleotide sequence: TGTGCCAGTAGTCGTCCGGGACTAGCGGCCTACGAGCAGTACTTC. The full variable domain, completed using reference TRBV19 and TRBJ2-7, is DGGITQSPKYLFRKEGQNVTLSCEQNLNHDAMYWYRQDPGQGLRLIYYSQIVNDFQKGDIAEGYSVSREKKESFPLTVTSAQKNPTAFYLCASSRPGLAAYEQYFGPGTRLTVT.

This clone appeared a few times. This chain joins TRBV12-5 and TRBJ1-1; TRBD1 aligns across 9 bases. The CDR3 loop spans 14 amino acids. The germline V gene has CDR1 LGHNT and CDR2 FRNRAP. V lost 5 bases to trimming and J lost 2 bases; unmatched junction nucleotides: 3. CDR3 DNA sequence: TGTGCTAGTGGTCCGGACAGGGGAAACACTGAAGCTTTCTTT. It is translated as CASGPDRGNTEAFF.

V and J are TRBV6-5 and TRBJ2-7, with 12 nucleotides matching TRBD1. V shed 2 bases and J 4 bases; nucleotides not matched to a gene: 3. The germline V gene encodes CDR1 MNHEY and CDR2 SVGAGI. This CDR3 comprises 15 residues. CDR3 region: CASSYGTGGAYEQYF. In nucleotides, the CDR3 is TGTGCCAGCAGTTACGGGACAGGGGGCGCGTACGAGCAGTACTTC.

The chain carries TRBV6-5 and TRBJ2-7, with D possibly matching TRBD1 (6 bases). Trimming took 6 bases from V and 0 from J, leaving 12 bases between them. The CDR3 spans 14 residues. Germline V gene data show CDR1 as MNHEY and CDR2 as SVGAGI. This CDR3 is CASSRQESSYEQYF. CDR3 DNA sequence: TGTGCCAGCAGCAGACAGGAGAGCTCCTACGAGCAGTACTTC.

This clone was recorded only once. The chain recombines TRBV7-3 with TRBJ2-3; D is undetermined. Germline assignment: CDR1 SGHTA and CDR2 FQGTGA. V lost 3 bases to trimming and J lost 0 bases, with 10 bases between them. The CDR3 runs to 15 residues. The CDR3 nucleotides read TGTGCCAGCAGCTTGTCCGCGCAAAGCACAGATACGCAGTATTTT. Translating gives CASSLSAQSTDTQYF.